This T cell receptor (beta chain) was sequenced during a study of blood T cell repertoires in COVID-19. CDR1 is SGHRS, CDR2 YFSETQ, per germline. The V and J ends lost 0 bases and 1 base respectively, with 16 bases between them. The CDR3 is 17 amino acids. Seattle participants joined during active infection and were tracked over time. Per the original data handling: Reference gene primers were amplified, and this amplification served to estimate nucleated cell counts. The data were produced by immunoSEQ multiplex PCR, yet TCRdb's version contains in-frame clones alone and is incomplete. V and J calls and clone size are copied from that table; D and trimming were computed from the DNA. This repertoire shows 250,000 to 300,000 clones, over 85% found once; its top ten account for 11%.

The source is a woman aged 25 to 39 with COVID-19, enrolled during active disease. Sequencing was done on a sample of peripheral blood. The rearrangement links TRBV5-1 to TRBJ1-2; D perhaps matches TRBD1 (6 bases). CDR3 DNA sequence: TGCGCCAGCAGCTTGGCATCCTGGACAGCTGATAACTATGGCTACACCTTC. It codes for CASSLASWTADNYGYTF.